What follows are 23 T cell receptor beta chains derived from one specimen sequenced in a study of shared clonotypes between healthy human individuals. The method was immunoSEQ multiplex PCR; TCRdb's version includes in-frame clones alone and lacks a portion of them. The data show some 1.1 million clones, about 80% seen once. Material for sequencing was memory CD4+ T cells from PBMCs. Subset described: CD45RA-negative fraction. The receptor set was obtained from a man younger than 35 in good health. Some clones in this sample may be carry-over from other donors' samples.

This clone was seen a single time. The chain links TRBV11-2 to TRBJ2-1, with no clear D. This CDR3 comprises 14 residues. Germline CDR1 SGHAT, CDR2 FQNNGV. With 1 base removed from V and 2 bases from J, the gap between germline ends came to 6 bases. The CDR3 loop reads CASSLAGAYNEQFF. Here the CDR3 DNA reads TGTGCCAGCAGCTTAGCTGGGGCCTACAATGAGCAGTTCTTC.

The gene calls are TRBV7-2 and TRBJ2-3; 12 bases are a match to TRBD2. Germline CDR1 is SGHTA and CDR2 is FQGNSA. After removal of 5 bases from V and 7 bases from J, the junction contained 10 bases not matched to a gene. CDR3 length: 16 amino acids. The CDR3 loop is CASSATTSGSGYTQYF. The CDR3 nucleotides are TGTGCCAGCAGCGCCACGACTAGCGGGAGTGGGTATACGCAGTATTTT.

The V call is TRBV6-6, the J call TRBJ1-2; D unclear. Trimming took off 6 bases at V and 0 bases at J, with 11 bases between the two ends. Germline lookup yields CDR1 MNHNY and CDR2 SVGAGI (reference sequence). The CDR3 is 14 amino acids. DNA of the CDR3: TGTGCCAGCAGCCGGGGTCAAACTAACTATGGCTACACCTTC. Its translation: CASSRGQTNYGYTF.

CDR3 protein: CASSSPSRRRGGETQYF. The DNA of the CDR3 is TGTGCCAGCAGTTCCCCTAGCCGGCGCAGGGGGGGGGAGACCCAGTACTTC. The chain combines TRBV27 with TRBJ2-5, with D possibly being TRBD1 or TRBD2 (7 bases each). Trimming took 4 bases from V and 5 from J, leaving 23 bases between them. Germline CDR1 MNHEY, CDR2 SMNVEV (reference sequence). The CDR3 contains 17 residues.

The chain links TRBV6-5 to TRBJ2-1, with 14 bases matching TRBD2. Germline V lookup: CDR1 MNHEY, CDR2 SVGAGI. The CDR3 covers 15 residues. V was pared by 4 bases and J by 8 bases, with 4 bases of the junction left unmatched. CDR3 residues: CASSLRLAGGHEQFF. The DNA of the CDR3 is TGTGCCAGCAGTTTGCGACTAGCGGGAGGGCATGAGCAGTTCTTC.

The V call is TRBV27, the J call TRBJ1-2, with D possibly TRBD1 on 5 matching bases. The V gene lost 6 bases and the J gene lost 4 bases, with 21 bases spanning the gap. The CDR3 spans 16 residues. CDR1 and CDR2 from the germline V gene are MNHEY and SMNVEV (reference sequence). The CDR3 sequence: CASRVYSGAYGYGYTF. CDR3 sequence (DNA): TGTGCCAGCAGAGTTTATTCTGGGGCGTACGGCTATGGCTACACCTTC.

The chain has TRBV5-1 and TRBJ2-7; possibly TRBD2 for D (6 bases). With 0 bases removed from V and 4 bases from J, the gap between germline ends came to 17 bases. In germline, CDR1 is SGHRS, CDR2 YFSETQ. This CDR3 has 16 residues. The CDR3 protein is CASSLVGGKSLYEQYF. Here the CDR3 DNA reads TGCGCCAGCAGCTTGGTCGGCGGGAAGAGTCTTTACGAGCAGTACTTC.

CDR3 coding DNA: TGTGCCAGCAGCTTGGGACTATCCCCCTACGAGCAGTACTTC. This translates into CASSLGLSPYEQYF. V and J are TRBV7-6 and TRBJ2-7; 7 bases agree with TRBD2. The CDR3 contains 14 residues. Trimming took 3 bases from V and 2 from J; bases not matched to a gene: 4. Germline V gene sequence: CDR1 SGHVS, CDR2 FNYEAQ.

This chain joins TRBV2 and TRBJ2-2, with TRBD2 matching over 11 bases. In germline, CDR1 is SNHLY, CDR2 FYNNEI. CDR3 length: 16 amino acids. The J segment lost 8 bases and the V segment lost 4 bases, leaving 9 bases of the junction unmatched. The CDR3 protein is CASSVVLAGGRGELFF. DNA of the CDR3: TGTGCCAGCAGTGTAGTGCTAGCGGGAGGAAGGGGGGAGCTGTTTTTT. The full variable domain, completed using reference TRBV2 and TRBJ2-2, is EPEVTQTPSHQVTQMGQEVILRCVPISNHLYFYWYRQILGQKVEFLVSFYNNEISEKSEIFDDQFSVERPDGSNFTLKIRSTKLEDSAMYFCASSVVLAGGRGELFFGEGSRLTVL.

The chain employs TRBV5-1 and TRBJ2-1; 13 bases map to TRBD2. This CDR3 contains 15 residues. Germline-derived CDR1 and CDR2 are SGHRS and YFSETQ. Trimming at V came to 2 bases and at J to 9 bases, leaving 5 bases not matched to a gene. CDR3 sequence (DNA): TGCGCCAGCAGCTTAGGACTAGCGGGAGAGGGTGAGCAGTTCTTC. Encoded protein: CASSLGLAGEGEQFF.

The genes are TRBV18 and TRBJ1-2; D is undetermined. V dropped 6 bases and J dropped 8 bases, with 16 bases sitting between them. This CDR3 spans 13 amino acids. Per germline, CDR1 KGHSH and CDR2 LQKENI. The CDR3 nucleotides are TGTGCCAGCTCCCCAGACCCGCACGAGGGCTACACCTTC. It translates to CASSPDPHEGYTF.

A few counts support this clone. The rearrangement uses TRBV19 and TRBJ2-1, with D perhaps TRBD1 or TRBD2 (5 bases each). From germline, CDR1 is LNHDA and CDR2 SQIVND (reference sequence). CDR3 length equals 14 residues. Trimming shortened V by 0 bases and J by 9 bases, and 12 bases separated the two germline ends. CDR3 DNA sequence: TGTGCCAGTAGTATAGACCGGGACCGGTTTGAGCAGTTCTTC. Encoded protein: CASSIDRDRFEQFF.

This chain uses TRBV6-1 with TRBJ2-7; TRBD1 agrees at 11 bases. Germline V gene sequence: CDR1 MNHNS, CDR2 SASEGT. There are 14 residues in the CDR3. J lost 5 bases, V lost 3 bases, and 3 bases had no gene match. CDR3 in amino acids: CASSDGQGANEQYF. DNA of the CDR3: TGTGCCAGCAGTGACGGACAGGGGGCGAACGAGCAGTACTTC.

CDR3 nucleotides: TGTGCCAGCAAACAGGCCCCCTTCTCTGGAAACACCATATATTTT. Protein sequence: CASKQAPFSGNTIYF. The V call is TRBV6-5, the J call TRBJ1-3; D is perhaps TRBD1 (5 bases). This CDR3 is 15 amino acids long. Germline CDR1 and CDR2: MNHEY and SVGAGI. The V and J ends lost 7 bases and 0 bases respectively, with 13 bases between them.

The V gene is TRBV19, the J gene TRBJ2-7; D gene uncertain. This CDR3 region has 13 residues. Trimming cost V 5 bases and J 2 bases, with 10 bases left between them. CDR1 LNHDA and CDR2 SQIVND come from the germline V gene (reference sequence). CDR3 sequence: CASSRGVTYEQYF. The CDR3 DNA reads TGTGCCAGTAGTCGTGGGGTTACCTACGAGCAGTACTTC.

The chain is built from TRBV7-3 and TRBJ2-5; D gene unclear. The J call may not be correct, given that the DNA end is closer to TRBJ2-7. The CDR3 loop spans 12 amino acids. Germline V gives CDR1 SGHTA, CDR2 FQGTGA. The CDR3 region is CASSRWGYEQYF. CDR3 DNA: TGTGCCAGCAGCCGGTGGGGTTACGAGCAGTACTTC.

This clone was observed a few times. This sample also contains other DNA sequences that code for the same CDR3. The rearrangement joins TRBV18 to TRBJ1-5; 11 bases match TRBD1. In germline, CDR1 is KGHSH, CDR2 LQKENI. The CDR3 length is 14 residues. V gave up 2 bases and J gave up 7 bases; unmatched junction bases: 1. In DNA form, the CDR3 reads TGTGCCAGCTCACCAGGACAGGGGGCACAGCCCCAGCATTTT. Its protein is CASSPGQGAQPQHF.

The genes are TRBV18 and TRBJ1-5; unclear D gene. The germline V gene encodes CDR1 KGHSH and CDR2 LQKENI. With 2 bases removed from V and 5 bases from J, the gap between germline ends came to 10 bases. This CDR3 is built from 14 residues. CDR3 nucleotides: TGTGCCAGCTCACCAGAAGGTTCGTATCAGCCCCAGCATTTT. It encodes CASSPEGSYQPQHF.

The V call is TRBV5-1, the J call TRBJ2-1; D may match TRBD1 or TRBD2 (5 bases each). Trimming pared 0 bases from V and 7 bases from J, leaving 17 bases between. Germline V gene data show CDR1 as SGHRS and CDR2 as YFSETQ. CDR3 size: 16 residues. The CDR3 region is CASSLEGASGWNEQFF. The CDR3, as DNA: TGCGCCAGCAGCTTGGAAGGGGCCTCGGGGTGGAATGAGCAGTTCTTC.

V is TRBV9 and J is TRBJ2-1; 10 positions agree with TRBD2. CDR3 length: 14 amino acids. Trimming at V came to 3 bases and at J to 12 bases, leaving 9 bases not matched to a gene. CDR1 is SGDLS, CDR2 YYNGEE, per germline. The CDR3 sequence is CASSARLAGGGQFF. CDR3 DNA sequence: TGTGCCAGCAGCGCCCGACTAGCGGGTGGAGGGCAGTTCTTC. The variable domain in full, completed from reference TRBV9 and TRBJ2-1, reads DSGVTQTPKHLITATGQRVTLRCSPRSGDLSVYWYQQSLDQGLQFLIQYYNGEERAKGNILERFSAQQFPDLHSELNLSSLELGDSALYFCASSARLAGGGQFFGPGTRLTVL.

This sequence joins TRBV19 and TRBJ1-2; 12 bases match TRBD1. Germline V gene lookup returns CDR1 LNHDA and CDR2 SQIVND (reference sequence). V trimming: 6 bases; J trimming: 5 bases; junction bases outside the gene matches: 16. The CDR3 has 18 amino acids. The CDR3 spells CASSPLGQGAPVRYGYTF. As DNA, the CDR3 is TGTGCCAGTAGCCCCTTGGGACAGGGGGCGCCGGTACGGTATGGCTACACCTTC.

To note about this clone: This clone may be a read error of a much larger clone one base away. It is unclear where the CDR3 begins or ends on the DNA, so no DNA is shown, and the CDR3 is as TCRdb lists it. The gene calls are TRBV29-1 and TRBJ1-1; TRBD1, as called in the table, went unchecked against the DNA. The germline CDR1 and CDR2 sequences are SQVTM and ANQGSEA. The CDR3 numbers 13 amino acids, ends counted. The CDR3 reads CSVAQGSGTEASF.

In its sample, this clone was seen a few times. The rearrangement uses TRBV30 and TRBJ1-2; D is uncertain. V lost 2 bases and J 6 bases, leaving 7 bases between the germline ends. The CDR3 loop spans 11 amino acids. Germline assignment: CDR1 GTSNPN and CDR2 SVGIG (reference sequence). CDR3 nucleotides: TGTGCCTGGAGTATGGGCGATGGCTACACCTTC. It encodes CAWSMGDGYTF.